This T cell receptor beta chain came from a study of T cell changes during pregnancy in multiple sclerosis. Profiling relied on immunoSEQ multiplex PCR, and the TCRdb table lists in-frame clones only, not all of them. Of 25,000 to 35,000 clones listed, nearly 90% are singletons. CDR3 length: 14 amino acids. The trim removed 5 bases at V and 5 bases at J, leaving 6 bases unmatched. Per germline, CDR1 SEHNR and CDR2 FQNEAQ (reference sequence). The specimen was CD8+ T cells from peripheral blood mononuclear cells, collected in the second trimester of pregnancy. The clonotype comes from a female donor with multiple sclerosis, enrolled in a pregnancy study. The chain links TRBV7-9 to TRBJ2-7, with 10 bases matching TRBD2. CDR3 coding DNA: TGTGCCAGCAGCCTTAGCGGGGGGTTGGACGAGCAGTACTTC. Translated: CASSLSGGLDEQYF.